This TCR beta chain was sequenced during a study of shared clonotypes between healthy human individuals (dated by TCRdb to 2020 to 2022). About the full investigation: A few men and two women, aged 18 to 49 years, made up the cohort. To estimate repertoire size and how much clonotype sharing occurs between individuals, the study deeply sequenced the blood TCR repertoires of five or six healthy adults. Per donor, three plates each were used for CD4 naive and CD4 memory, two for CD8 naive, and one for CD8 memory. Per donor, leukapheresis produced somewhere between about 0.94 and 9.5 billion PBMCs. To increase sequencing depth and limit assay-specific biases, different laboratories used diverse techniques to prepare libraries and sequence TCR repertoires. The full study reports these points: Even with the large sequencing depth, rarefaction of the sorted-subset datasets indicated that sequencing was incomplete. The small number of donors limited the genetic and exposure-history diversity represented. Sampling was restricted to blood, and TCR repertoires in tissues likely differ from the TCR repertoires found in blood. Pairwise subsampling led to the expectation that sequencing depth would affect the degree of clonotype sharing among donors. Larger estimated clonotype richness was generally found for naive subsets than for memory subsets. Compared with non-shared clonotypes, the clonotypes found in all four sorted-subset donors had higher generation probabilities. Sharing across a few donors was observed for 4.5% to 6.5% of naive CD4, 3% to 3.5% of naive CD8, 2% to 2.5% of memory CD4, and about 0.4% of memory CD8 clonotypes.

Using the deep immunoSEQ assay, multiplex PCR amplified TCR CDR3 regions from genomic DNA. For each cell subset, the extracted genomic DNA was distributed evenly across all wells of several immunoSEQ 96-well plates, and each plate served as one replicate. For sorted subsets, roughly 200 ng of genomic DNA, equivalent to around 30,000 T cell genomes, went into each replicate PCR. The purified libraries were quantified using a Qubit 3.0 fluorometer, sized with a Bioanalyzer 2100, and then quantified again using the KAPA Library Quantification kit. A separate single-read 150-cycle Illumina NextSeq 550 flow cell was used to sequence each immunoSEQ 96-well plate. In the authors' own workflow: Because the immunoSEQ output held only junctional sequences and lacked quality scores, the filtering could not match the filtering applied to full-length reads. To assign V/J genes and CDR3, sequences were annotated against IMGT germline references using PyIR, a Python wrapper for IgBLAST v1.9. Any read was removed if the V/J assignment was weak (E-value above 1e-6), the CDR3 was missing, or the read contained stop codons, out-of-frame junctions, or ambiguous translated residues. V3J clonotypes were defined as sequences sharing the same inferred V gene, J gene, and CDR3 amino acid sequence. Percentage overlap between repertoires was computed as shared unique clonotypes divided by the size of the smaller repertoire. Repertoire richness was assessed with RTK rarefaction, the Chao1 estimator, and Recon v2.1 estimates of unobserved clonotypes. Generation probabilities were computed with OLGA for all TCRbeta clonotypes obtained by the gDNA method from several donors. The source is immuneACCESS, and TCRdb retained only in-frame sequences with V and J called. Part of the clones is not carried over; for the studies checked, unresolved V genes explain less than half of this, and the remainder is unexplained. The DNA was the basis for D and trimming; V, J and clone size are from that table. The sample has about 2 million clones on record, about 95% of them singletons. 1.2% of the sample is in the top ten clones.

CDR1 and CDR2, per the germline V gene, are SGHRS and YFSETQ. V loses 4 bases at its end and J loses 0 bases; junction bases beyond the gene matches: 10. The CDR3 contains 17 residues, cysteine and phenylalanine counted. CDR3 DNA only is kept here, 51 bases in frame from base 1. CD8 naive samples consisted of CD45RO-negative cells that were positively selected for CCR7, yielding a CD45RA+CCR7+ population without TemRA cells. The donors were healthy, HIV-negative adults who had no recently reported acute infections or vaccinations. Only Caucasian adults living in Nashville, Tennessee, USA were represented among the donors. After blood collection by leukapheresis, PBMCs were isolated using Ficoll-Histopaque density gradient centrifugation and then cryopreserved in the vapor phase of liquid nitrogen. Purity and quantity of every magnetically sorted T cell population were checked by analytical flow cytometry. From each sorted fraction, genomic DNA was isolated and quantified by UV absorbance on a Nanodrop 2000c.

About this clone itself: The antigen this receptor binds is unknown. Base qualities are missing; no much larger clone stands one base away.

Material: naive CD8+ T cells sorted from blood. The sample's cell subset or site, from its label and the paper: CD45RA+CCR7+. The TCR originated in a man between 18 and 29 years old in good health. Rearrangement joined TRBV5-1 to TRBJ2-3; the junction holds 8 bases that match TRBD1. The bases are TGCGCCAGCAGCCTAATTGGACAGGGAAAGAGCACAGATACGCAGTATTTT. It codes for CASSLIGQGKSTDTQYF.